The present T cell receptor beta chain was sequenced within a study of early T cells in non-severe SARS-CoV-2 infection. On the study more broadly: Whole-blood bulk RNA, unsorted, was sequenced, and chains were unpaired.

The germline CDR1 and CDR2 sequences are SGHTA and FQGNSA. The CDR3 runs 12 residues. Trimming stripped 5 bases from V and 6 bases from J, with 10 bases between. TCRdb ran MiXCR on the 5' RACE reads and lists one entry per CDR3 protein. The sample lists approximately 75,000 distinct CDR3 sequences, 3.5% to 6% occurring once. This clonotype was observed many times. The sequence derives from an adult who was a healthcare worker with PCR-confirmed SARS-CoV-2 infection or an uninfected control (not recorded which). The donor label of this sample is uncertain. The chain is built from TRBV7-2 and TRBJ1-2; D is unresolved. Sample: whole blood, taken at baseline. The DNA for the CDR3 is TGTGCCAGCAGCGTAAACATAGATGGCTACACCTTC. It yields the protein CASSVNIDGYTF.